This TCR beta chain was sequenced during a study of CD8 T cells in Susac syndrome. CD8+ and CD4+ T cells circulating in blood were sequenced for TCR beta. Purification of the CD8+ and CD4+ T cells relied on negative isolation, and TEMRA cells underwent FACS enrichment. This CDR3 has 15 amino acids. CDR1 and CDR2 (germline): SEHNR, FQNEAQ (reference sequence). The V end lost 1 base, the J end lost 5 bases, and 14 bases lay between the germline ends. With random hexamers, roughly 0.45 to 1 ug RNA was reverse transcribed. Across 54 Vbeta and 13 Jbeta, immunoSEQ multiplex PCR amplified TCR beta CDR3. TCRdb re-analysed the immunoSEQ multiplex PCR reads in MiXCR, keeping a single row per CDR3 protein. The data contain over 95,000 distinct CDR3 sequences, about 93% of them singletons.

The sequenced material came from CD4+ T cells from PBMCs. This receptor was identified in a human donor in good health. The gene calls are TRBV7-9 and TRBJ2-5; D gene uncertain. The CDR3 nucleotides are TGTGCCAGCAGCTTAGAAAACCCCCCTTTGGAGACCCAGTACTTC. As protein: CASSLENPPLETQYF.